This TCR beta chain comes out of a study of post-analysis software for immune sequencing data. Broader study findings: Samples sharing a preparation batch grouped tightly together when assessed by F measure. The study found TRBV5-6, TRBV5-1 and TRBV20-1 among a few TRBV segments more frequent in patients than controls.

With respect to this clonotype: Its matching antigen is unknown.

The CDR3 contains 17 residues. V shed 6 bases and J 10 bases; nucleotides not matched to a gene: 13. Germline-derived CDR1 and CDR2 are MNHEY and SMNVEV (reference sequence). Built from TCR beta cDNA, the libraries had unique molecular identifiers in them. MiXCR, applied by TCRdb to the PCR reads, yields one record per CDR3 protein. The table shows fewer than 850,000 distinct CDR3 sequences, with about 27% occurring only once. V is TRBV27 and J is TRBJ2-1, with 15 bases aligning to TRBD2. The sample comprised blood. The TCR was taken from a girl aged 10-17 years with multiple sclerosis. This CDR3 is CASRQRTSGRARREQFF. In DNA form, the CDR3 reads TGTGCCAGCAGACAACGGACTAGCGGGAGGGCCAGACGGGAGCAGTTCTTC.